These 29 T cell receptor beta chains originate from one sample sequenced in a study of PD-1 blockade in classical Hodgkin lymphoma. The repertoire was sequenced with immunoSEQ multiplex PCR; TCRdb's copy has only in-frame clones and lacks some. In the table there are just under 65,000 clones, around nine tenths of which are singletons. The sample's time point: cycle 4 day 1 (C4D1), after 6 weeks of nivolumab. Relapse after autologous stem cell transplantation occurred in every patient, and brentuximab vedotin exposure varied. The material sequenced was peripheral blood mononuclear cells (PBMCs), taken before the fourth cycle of nivolumab. Every receptor here comes from a human donor with classical Hodgkin lymphoma.

This rearrangement joins TRBV27 to TRBJ2-3; possibly TRBD1 for D (5 bases). The CDR3 totals 15 residues. Germline loops: CDR1 MNHEY, CDR2 SMNVEV (reference sequence). Between the trimmed V and J ends, which lost 2 bases and 2 bases, there was a span of 11 bases. The CDR3 DNA sequence: TGTGCCAGCAGTTTAGTTGGCAGGGTCACAGATACGCAGTATTTT. Its protein product is CASSLVGRVTDTQYF.

J is TRBJ2-5 and V is TRBV5-4; the D call may be TRBD1 or TRBD2 (6 bases each). The ends were cut back, 4 bases at V and 1 base at J, with 17 bases in the middle. CDR1 and CDR2 from the germline V gene are SGHNT and YYREEE (reference sequence). The CDR3 totals 16 residues. CDR3 DNA sequence: TGTGCCAGCAGCCTACAGGGTGGGAGGACCCAAGAGACCCAGTACTTC. Translation gives CASSLQGGRTQETQYF.

The chain couples TRBV14 to TRBJ2-7; D gene uncertain. There are 12 residues in the CDR3. Germline V gives CDR1 SGHDN, CDR2 FVKESK. With 4 bases removed from V and 3 bases from J, the gap between germline ends came to 7 bases. This CDR3 is CASSLLGYEQYF. The CDR3 DNA is TGTGCCAGCAGCCTTCTAGGCTACGAGCAGTACTTC.

This clone was recorded once. The rearrangement links TRBV5-7 to TRBJ2-5; no firm D call. TRBV5-7 is reported as an ORF; its role is uncertain. The V gene lost 2 bases and the J gene lost 2 bases, with 1 base spanning the gap. The CDR3 covers 11 residues. This chain's CDR3 is CASSLQETQYF. The CDR3 DNA follows: TGTGCCAGCAGCTTACAAGAGACCCAGTACTTC.

This rearrangement joins TRBV7-3 to TRBJ2-2; D unresolved. The CDR3 extends over 13 amino acids. The germline V and J ends were trimmed by 5 bases and 6 bases, with 10 bases remaining between them. The germline CDR1 and CDR2 sequences are SGHTA and FQGTGA. The CDR3 DNA reads TGTGCCAGCAGCCCCGAATTTCCCGGGGAGCTGTTTTTT. It specifies CASSPEFPGELFF.

This chain links TRBV7-2 with TRBJ1-1; the D gene is possibly TRBD1 (5 bases). Germline CDR1 SGHTA, CDR2 FQGNSA. V gave up 5 bases and J gave up 0 bases, with 19 bases separating them. CDR3 length: 17 amino acids. CDR3 residues: CASSPPRGQTMNTEAFF. The CDR3 nucleotides read TGTGCCAGCAGCCCCCCTAGGGGCCAGACAATGAACACTGAAGCTTTCTTT.

The chain uses TRBV19 and TRBJ1-2; tentatively, D is TRBD1 (6 bases). Per the germline V gene, CDR1 is LNHDA and CDR2 is SQIVND (reference sequence). Trimming shortened V by 3 bases and J by 3 bases, and 8 bases separated the two germline ends. This CDR3 has 13 residues. The CDR3 loop reads CASSISGDYGYTF. In nucleotides, the CDR3 is TGTGCCAGTAGTATTTCAGGGGACTATGGCTACACCTTC.

The rearrangement uses TRBV18 and TRBJ1-6, with D tentatively TRBD1 (5 bases). V lost 3 bases and J 11 bases, leaving 17 bases between the germline ends. This CDR3 has 15 residues. Germline V gene sequence: CDR1 KGHSH, CDR2 LQKENI. The CDR3 region is CASSPRDAAGAPLHF. DNA for the CDR3: TGTGCCAGCTCACCCAGGGACGCCGCCGGAGCACCCCTCCACTTT. The full variable domain, its missing parts supplied by reference TRBV18 and TRBJ1-6, is NAGVMQNPRHLVRRRGQEARLRCSPMKGHSHVYWYRQLPEEGLKFMVYLQKENIIDESGMPKERFSAEFPKEGPSILRIQQVVRGDSAAYFCASSPRDAAGAPLHFGNGTRLTVT.

The V gene is TRBV28, the J gene TRBJ1-5; maybe TRBD1 (6 bases). V lost 3 bases, J lost 4 bases, and 10 bases lay in between. The germline CDR1 and CDR2 sequences are MDHEN and SYDVKM. The CDR3 sequence is 14 residues long. In DNA form, the CDR3 reads TGTGCCAGCAGTTTTGGGACACTTAATCAGCCCCAGCATTTT. As protein: CASSFGTLNQPQHF. Variable domain in full (rest from reference TRBV28 and TRBJ1-5): DVKVTQSSRYLVKRTGEKVFLECVQDMDHENMFWYRQDPGLGLRLIYFSYDVKMKEKGDIPEGYSVSREKKERFSLILESASTNQTSMYLCASSFGTLNQPQHFGDGTRLSIL.

J is TRBJ2-7 and V is TRBV19; 9 bases fit TRBD1. With 5 bases clipped from V and 3 bases from J, the junction kept 8 bases outside the gene matches. CDR3 size: 15 residues. Germline loops: CDR1 LNHDA, CDR2 SQIVND (reference sequence). The CDR3 coding sequence is TGTGCCAGTAGTGACCCCGGACAGGGGTACTACGAGCAGTACTTC. It yields the protein CASSDPGQGYYEQYF.

For the CDR3, the DNA is TGTGCCACCAGCAGCGGGGGCGCGAACACCGGGGAGCTGTTTTTT. The encoded protein is CATSSGGANTGELFF. The chain links TRBV15 to TRBJ2-2, with D possibly called TRBD1 or TRBD2 (6 bases each). In germline, CDR1 is LNHNV, CDR2 YYDKDF (reference sequence). V dropped 3 bases and J dropped 0 bases, with 8 bases sitting between them. This CDR3 spans 15 amino acids.

This chain joins TRBV7-2 and TRBJ2-7; D tentatively reads TRBD1 or TRBD2 (6 bases each). Between the trimmed V and J ends, which lost 2 bases and 2 bases, there was a span of 19 bases. Germline CDR1 SGHTA, CDR2 FQGNSA. This CDR3 comprises 17 residues. DNA of the CDR3: TGTGCCAGCAGCTTATCCGGGGGCGGTGGTCACGCCTACGAGCAGTACTTC. Residues: CASSLSGGGGHAYEQYF.

The genes are TRBV5-4 and TRBJ2-7, with D maybe TRBD2 (5 bases). CDR1 and CDR2 from the germline V gene are SGHNT and YYREEE (reference sequence). V was shortened by 3 bases and J by 5 bases, with 6 bases between the two germline ends. CDR3 length equals 11 residues. CDR3 in DNA: TGTGCCAGCAGCTCCGGGAACGAGCAGTACTTC. This gives the protein CASSSGNEQYF. Full variable domain (remainder filled in from reference TRBV5-4 and TRBJ2-7): ETGVTQSPTHLIKTRGQQVTLRCSSQSGHNTVSWYQQALGQGPQFIFQYYREEENGRGNFPPRFSGLQFPNYSSELNVNALELDDSALYLCASSSGNEQYFGPGTRLTVT.

The rearrangement uses TRBV7-3 and TRBJ2-6; 9 bases map to TRBD1. Looked up from germline, CDR1 is SGHTA and CDR2 is FQGTGA. The CDR3 extends over 21 amino acids. The V segment lost 5 bases and the J segment 2 bases; nucleotides outside the gene matches: 19. This CDR3 is CASSGERDRVVLPAGANVLTF. The CDR3 DNA reads as TGTGCCAGCAGCGGAGAACGGGACAGGGTCGTCTTACCGGCTGGGGCCAACGTCCTGACTTTC.

This chain uses TRBV11-2 with TRBJ2-3; TRBD2 matches 7 bases. The germline V gene has CDR1 SGHAT and CDR2 FQNNGV. After removal of 7 bases from V and 2 bases from J, the junction contained 9 bases not matched to a gene. CDR3 length equals 15 residues. CDR3 loop: CASNLAGGVTDTQYF. For the CDR3, the DNA is TGTGCCAGCAACCTAGCTGGGGGGGTCACAGATACGCAGTATTTT.

This clone was detected only once. V and J are TRBV12-5 and TRBJ2-3; a weak D match, TRBD1 (5 bases). The germline V gene encodes CDR1 LGHNT and CDR2 FRNRAP. CDR3 length equals 16 residues. Trimming shortened V by 0 bases and J by 4 bases, and 14 bases separated the two germline ends. CDR3 residues: CASGLVREVGPDTQYF. CDR3 coding DNA: TGTGCTAGTGGTTTGGTACGAGAGGTGGGGCCAGATACGCAGTATTTT.

This chain connects TRBV9 to TRBJ1-6; D is ambiguous. Trimming left V 0 bases short and J 9 bases short, with 7 bases between. The CDR3 runs 13 residues. Germline V gives CDR1 SGDLS, CDR2 YYNGEE. The DNA for the CDR3 is TGTGCCAGCAGCGTAGTAGGATTTTCACCCCTCCACTTT. Translated: CASSVVGFSPLHF. Combining the CDR3 with reference TRBV9 and TRBJ1-6 gives the whole variable domain DSGVTQTPKHLITATGQRVTLRCSPRSGDLSVYWYQQSLDQGLQFLIQYYNGEERAKGNILERFSAQQFPDLHSELNLSSLELGDSALYFCASSVVGFSPLHFGNGTRLTVT.

The gene calls are TRBV19 and TRBJ2-3; a weak D match, TRBD2 (5 bases). V lost 0 bases, J lost 6 bases, and 7 bases lay in between. CDR3 size: 13 residues. Germline V gives CDR1 LNHDA, CDR2 SQIVND (reference sequence). This CDR3 reads CASSIDRGDTQYF. CDR3 DNA: TGTGCCAGTAGTATAGATCGAGGGGATACGCAGTATTTT.

The chain combines TRBV29-1 with TRBJ1-2, with D tentatively TRBD1 (6 bases). The germline gives CDR1 SQVTM, CDR2 ANQGSEA. This CDR3 is 14 amino acids long. Trimming shortened V by 1 base and J by 2 bases, and 11 bases separated the two germline ends. The CDR3: CSVEATGKNYGYTF. The CDR3 DNA reads as TGCAGCGTTGAAGCAACAGGGAAGAACTATGGCTACACCTTC. The complete variable domain, with remaining parts taken from reference TRBV29-1 and TRBJ1-2, reads SAVISQKPSRDICQRGTSLTIQCQVDSQVTMMFWYRQQPGQSLTLIATANQGSEATYESGFVIDKFPISRPNLTFSTLTVSNMSPEDSSIYLCSVEATGKNYGYTFGSGTRLTVV.

The genes are TRBV29-1 and TRBJ2-1, with TRBD1 matching 8 bases. The CDR3 runs to 13 residues. Germline V gene sequence: CDR1 SQVTM, CDR2 ANQGSEA. Trimming removed 5 bases from V and 8 bases from J; junction bases left unmatched: 8. The CDR3 is CSVSGQASHEQFF. CDR3 bases: TGCAGCGTTTCGGGACAGGCCAGCCATGAGCAGTTCTTC.

This clone was seen a few times. V gene TRBV14 combines with J gene TRBJ2-5; D is unresolved. The CDR3 sequence is 16 residues long. Between the trimmed V and J ends, which lost 0 bases and 0 bases, there was a span of 11 bases. From germline, CDR1 is SGHDN and CDR2 FVKESK. This CDR3 is CASSQDIRLDQETQYF. CDR3 coding DNA: TGTGCCAGCAGCCAAGATATTCGATTAGACCAAGAGACCCAGTACTTC.

The chain carries TRBV9 and TRBJ2-1; TRBD2 agrees at 7 bases. Losses at the gene ends were 1 base for V and 4 bases for J; bases not matched to a gene: 11. From germline, CDR1 is SGDLS and CDR2 YYNGEE. The CDR3 sequence is 17 residues long. This CDR3 is CASSVRGRASHYNEQFF. The CDR3 DNA follows: TGTGCCAGCAGCGTAAGAGGGAGGGCCTCCCATTACAATGAGCAGTTCTTC. Looking up the rest from reference TRBV9 and TRBJ2-1 gives the full variable domain: DSGVTQTPKHLITATGQRVTLRCSPRSGDLSVYWYQQSLDQGLQFLIQYYNGEERAKGNILERFSAQQFPDLHSELNLSSLELGDSALYFCASSVRGRASHYNEQFFGPGTRLTVL.

The V gene is TRBV7-9, the J gene TRBJ1-2, with 10 bases that match TRBD1. Germline trimming cut 6 bases from V and 3 bases from J; bases unmatched to any gene: 7. In germline, CDR1 is SEHNR, CDR2 FQNEAQ (reference sequence). The CDR3 is 15 residues long. In DNA, the CDR3 is TGTGCCAGCAGGGGACAGGGGTCCCGGTACTATGGCTACACCTTC. Protein product: CASRGQGSRYYGYTF.

This rearrangement joins TRBV6-5 to TRBJ1-1, with D uncertain. Trimming left V 2 bases short and J 1 base short, with 14 bases between. CDR1 is MNHEY and CDR2 is SVGAGI in the germline V gene. The CDR3 contains 16 residues. In DNA, the CDR3 is TGTGCCAGCAGTTACGGCCCCTTCCAGGCGAACACTGAAGCTTTCTTT. It translates to CASSYGPFQANTEAFF.

The chain recombines TRBV5-1 with TRBJ2-6; 7 bases match TRBD1. The CDR3 runs 15 residues. The germline CDR1 and CDR2 sequences are SGHRS and YFSETQ. Trimming at V came to 5 bases and at J to 0 bases, leaving 2 bases not matched to a gene. CDR3 amino acids: CASRGTASGANVLTF. In DNA form, the CDR3 reads TGCGCCAGCAGAGGGACAGCCTCTGGGGCCAACGTCCTGACTTTC.

The chain links TRBV25-1 to TRBJ2-3, with 7 bases identical to TRBD1. Germline V gene sequence: CDR1 MGHDK, CDR2 SYGVNS. The ends lost 7 bases at V and 0 bases at J; junction bases unmatched: 7. This CDR3 comprises 15 residues. The CDR3 DNA sequence: TGTGCCAGCAAGGGGGCAGCCCGGAGCACAGATACGCAGTATTTT. This sequence encodes CASKGAARSTDTQYF.

The rearrangement joins TRBV18 to TRBJ1-2, with 7 bases aligning to TRBD1. CDR1 is KGHSH and CDR2 is LQKENI in the germline V gene. V lost 2 bases, J lost 0 bases, and 9 bases stayed unmatched. The CDR3 totals 17 residues. CDR3 sequence (DNA): TGTGCCAGCTCACCAGCTCTGGGGGACAGAGCTAACTATGGCTACACCTTC. This translates into CASSPALGDRANYGYTF.

The chain is built from TRBV7-9 and TRBJ1-1, with D possibly being TRBD1 (5 bases). The ends were cut back, 5 bases at V and 6 bases at J, with 13 bases in the middle. The CDR3 is made up of 13 amino acids. CDR1 is SEHNR and CDR2 is FQNEAQ in the germline V gene (reference sequence). Here the CDR3 DNA reads TGTGCCAGCAGCCCCTCAGGGCGAGCTGAAGCTTTCTTT. As protein: CASSPSGRAEAFF.

V usage is TRBV5-1 and J usage is TRBJ1-1; 9 nucleotides agree with TRBD1. With V trimmed by 0 bases and J by 0 bases, 6 bases remained unmatched. The germline CDR1 and CDR2 sequences are SGHRS and YFSETQ. CDR3 length: 17 residues. CDR3 bases: TGCGCCAGCAGCTTGGGCTCGGGGACAGGGTTGAACACTGAAGCTTTCTTT. The encoded protein is CASSLGSGTGLNTEAFF.